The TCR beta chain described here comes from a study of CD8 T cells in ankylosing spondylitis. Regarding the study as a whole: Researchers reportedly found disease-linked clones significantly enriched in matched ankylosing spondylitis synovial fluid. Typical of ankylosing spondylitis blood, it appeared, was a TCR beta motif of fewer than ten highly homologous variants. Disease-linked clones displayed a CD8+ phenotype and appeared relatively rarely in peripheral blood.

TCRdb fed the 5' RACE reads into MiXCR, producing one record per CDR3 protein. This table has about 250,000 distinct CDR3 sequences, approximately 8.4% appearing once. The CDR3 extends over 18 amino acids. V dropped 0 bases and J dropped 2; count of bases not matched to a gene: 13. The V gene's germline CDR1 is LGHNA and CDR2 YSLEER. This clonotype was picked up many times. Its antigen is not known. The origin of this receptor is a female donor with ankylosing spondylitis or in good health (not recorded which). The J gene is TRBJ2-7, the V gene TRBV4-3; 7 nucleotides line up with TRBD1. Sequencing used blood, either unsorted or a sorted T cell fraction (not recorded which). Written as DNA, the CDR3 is TGCGCCAGCAGCCAAGATCTGAACCCGGGACAGCTACCCTACGAGCAGTACTTC. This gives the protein CASSQDLNPGQLPYEQYF.